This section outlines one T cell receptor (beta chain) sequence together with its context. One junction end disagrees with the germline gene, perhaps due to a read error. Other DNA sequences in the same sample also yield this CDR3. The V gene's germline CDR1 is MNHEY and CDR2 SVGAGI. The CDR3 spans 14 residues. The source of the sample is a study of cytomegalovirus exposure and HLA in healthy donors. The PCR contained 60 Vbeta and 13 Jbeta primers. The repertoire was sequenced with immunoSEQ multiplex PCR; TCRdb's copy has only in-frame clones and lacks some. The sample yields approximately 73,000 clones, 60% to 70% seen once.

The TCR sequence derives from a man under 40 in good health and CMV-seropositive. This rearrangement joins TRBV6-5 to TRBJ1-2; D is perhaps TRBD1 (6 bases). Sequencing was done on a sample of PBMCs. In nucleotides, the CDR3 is TGCGCCAGCAGTTCTCACCCCGGACAGAATCGCTACACCTTC. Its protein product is CASSSHPGQNRYTF.